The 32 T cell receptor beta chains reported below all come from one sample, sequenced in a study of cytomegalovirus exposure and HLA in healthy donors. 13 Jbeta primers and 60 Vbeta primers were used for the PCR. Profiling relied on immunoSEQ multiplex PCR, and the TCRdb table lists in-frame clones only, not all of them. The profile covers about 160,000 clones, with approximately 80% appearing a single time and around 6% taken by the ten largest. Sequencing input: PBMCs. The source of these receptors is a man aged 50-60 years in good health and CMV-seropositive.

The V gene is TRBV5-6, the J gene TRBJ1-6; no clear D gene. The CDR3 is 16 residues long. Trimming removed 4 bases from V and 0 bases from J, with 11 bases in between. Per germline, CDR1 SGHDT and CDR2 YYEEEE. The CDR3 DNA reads TGTGCCAGCAGCCCCGGTGGGCACTCCTATAATTCACCCCTCCACTTT. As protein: CASSPGGHSYNSPLHF.

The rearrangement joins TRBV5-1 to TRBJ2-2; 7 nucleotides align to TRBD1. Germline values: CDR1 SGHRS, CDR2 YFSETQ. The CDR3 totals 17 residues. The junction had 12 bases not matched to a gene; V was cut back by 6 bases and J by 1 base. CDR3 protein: CASTAPRTGGNTGELFF. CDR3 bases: TGCGCCAGCACAGCACCCCGGACAGGAGGGAACACCGGGGAGCTGTTTTTT.

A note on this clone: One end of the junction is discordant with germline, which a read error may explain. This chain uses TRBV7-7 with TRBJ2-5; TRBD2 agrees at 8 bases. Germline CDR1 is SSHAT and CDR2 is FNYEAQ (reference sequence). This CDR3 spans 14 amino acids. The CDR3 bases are TGTGCTAGCAGCACCGGGACTAGGCAAGAGACCCAGTACTTC. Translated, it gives CASSTGTRQETQYF.

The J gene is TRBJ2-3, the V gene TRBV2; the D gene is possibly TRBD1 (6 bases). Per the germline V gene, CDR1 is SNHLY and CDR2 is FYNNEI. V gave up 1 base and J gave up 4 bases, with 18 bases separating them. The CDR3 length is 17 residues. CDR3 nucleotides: TGTGCCAGCAGTGAAGGAGCGGTTTTAGGGGGTGCAGATACGCAGTATTTT. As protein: CASSEGAVLGGADTQYF. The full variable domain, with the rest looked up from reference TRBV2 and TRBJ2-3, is EPEVTQTPSHQVTQMGQEVILRCVPISNHLYFYWYRQILGQKVEFLVSFYNNEISEKSEIFDDQFSVERPDGSNFTLKIRSTKLEDSAMYFCASSEGAVLGGADTQYFGPGTRLTVL.

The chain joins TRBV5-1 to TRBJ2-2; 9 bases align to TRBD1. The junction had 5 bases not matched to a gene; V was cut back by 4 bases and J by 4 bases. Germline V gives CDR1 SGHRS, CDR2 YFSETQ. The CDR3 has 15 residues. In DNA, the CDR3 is TGCGCCAGCAGCCCGGGACAGGGACGCACCGGGGAGCTGTTTTTT. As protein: CASSPGQGRTGELFF.

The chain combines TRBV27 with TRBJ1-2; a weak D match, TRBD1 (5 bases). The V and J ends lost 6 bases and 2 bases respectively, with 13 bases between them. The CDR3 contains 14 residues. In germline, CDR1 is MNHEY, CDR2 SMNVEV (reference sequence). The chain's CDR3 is CASRGLGTNYGYTF. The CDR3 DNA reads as TGTGCCAGCAGGGGACTCGGGACCAACTATGGCTACACCTTC.

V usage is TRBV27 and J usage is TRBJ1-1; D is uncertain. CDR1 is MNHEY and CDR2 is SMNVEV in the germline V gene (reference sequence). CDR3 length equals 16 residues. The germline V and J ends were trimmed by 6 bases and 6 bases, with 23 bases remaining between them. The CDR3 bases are TGTGCCAGCAGGTATCCGATCATGAGTGAGGGCGCTGAAGCTTTCTTT. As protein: CASRYPIMSEGAEAFF.

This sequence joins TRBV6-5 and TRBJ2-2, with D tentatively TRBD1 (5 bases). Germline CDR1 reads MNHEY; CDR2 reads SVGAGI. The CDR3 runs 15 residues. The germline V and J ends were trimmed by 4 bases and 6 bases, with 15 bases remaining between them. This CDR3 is CASSSSGKGAGELFF. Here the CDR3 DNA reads TGTGCCAGCAGTTCATCAGGGAAAGGGGCCGGGGAGCTGTTTTTT.

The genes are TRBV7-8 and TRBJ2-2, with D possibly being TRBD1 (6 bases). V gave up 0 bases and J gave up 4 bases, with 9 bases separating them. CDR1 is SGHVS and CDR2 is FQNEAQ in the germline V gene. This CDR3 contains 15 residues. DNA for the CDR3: TGTGCCAGCAGCTTAGCGCTAGGGGGCACCGGGGAGCTGTTTTTT. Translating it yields CASSLALGGTGELFF.

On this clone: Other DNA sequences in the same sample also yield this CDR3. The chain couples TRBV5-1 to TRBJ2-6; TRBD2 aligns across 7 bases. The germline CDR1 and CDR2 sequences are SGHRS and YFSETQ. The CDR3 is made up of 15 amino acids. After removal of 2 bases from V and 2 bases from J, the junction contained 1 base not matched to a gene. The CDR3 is CASSFGGTGANVLTF. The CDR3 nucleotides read TGCGCCAGCAGCTTCGGGGGGACTGGGGCCAACGTCCTGACTTTC.

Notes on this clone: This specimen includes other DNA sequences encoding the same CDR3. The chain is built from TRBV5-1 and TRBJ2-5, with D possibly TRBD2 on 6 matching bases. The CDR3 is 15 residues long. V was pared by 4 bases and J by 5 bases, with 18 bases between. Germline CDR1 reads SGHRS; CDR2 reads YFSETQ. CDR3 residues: CASSLGGTAGETQYF. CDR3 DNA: TGCGCCAGCAGCCTCGGAGGGACCGCGGGGGAGACCCAGTACTTC.

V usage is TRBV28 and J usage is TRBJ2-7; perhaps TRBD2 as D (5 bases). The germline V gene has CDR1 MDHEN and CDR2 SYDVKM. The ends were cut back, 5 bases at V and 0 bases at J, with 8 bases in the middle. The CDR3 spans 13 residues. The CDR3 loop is CASSRGSSYEQYV. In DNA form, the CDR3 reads TGTGCCAGCAGTCGAGGGAGCTCCTACGAGCAGTACGTC.

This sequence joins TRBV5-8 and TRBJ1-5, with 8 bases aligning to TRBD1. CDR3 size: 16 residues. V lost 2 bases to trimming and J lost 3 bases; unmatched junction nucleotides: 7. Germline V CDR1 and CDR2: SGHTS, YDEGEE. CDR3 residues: CASSLGAGQDNQPQHF. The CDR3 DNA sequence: TGTGCCAGCAGCTTAGGAGCGGGACAGGACAATCAGCCCCAGCATTTT.

For the CDR3, the DNA is TGTGCCAGCAGCTTCTCCGTGACAGGCCCTAACTATGGCTACACCTTC. Translation gives CASSFSVTGPNYGYTF. The chain recombines TRBV5-5 with TRBJ1-2, with a weak D call TRBD1 (6 bases). With 2 bases removed from V and 0 bases from J, the gap between germline ends came to 14 bases. CDR1 is SGHKS and CDR2 is YYEKEE in the germline V gene (reference sequence). This CDR3 spans 16 amino acids.

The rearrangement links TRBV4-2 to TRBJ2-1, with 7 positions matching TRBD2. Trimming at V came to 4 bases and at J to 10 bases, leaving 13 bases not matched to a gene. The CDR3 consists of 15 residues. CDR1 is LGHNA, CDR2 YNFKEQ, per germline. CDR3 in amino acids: CASSLHGTGGQEQFF. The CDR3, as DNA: TGTGCCAGCAGCCTCCACGGTACGGGAGGCCAAGAGCAGTTCTTC.

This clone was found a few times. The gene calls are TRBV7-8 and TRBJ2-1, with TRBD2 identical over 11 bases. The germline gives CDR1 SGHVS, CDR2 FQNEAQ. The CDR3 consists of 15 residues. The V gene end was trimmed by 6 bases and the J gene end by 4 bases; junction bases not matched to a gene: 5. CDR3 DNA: TGTGCCAGCAGACCTAGCGGGGGGCCTTACAATGAGCAGTTCTTC. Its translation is CASRPSGGPYNEQFF.

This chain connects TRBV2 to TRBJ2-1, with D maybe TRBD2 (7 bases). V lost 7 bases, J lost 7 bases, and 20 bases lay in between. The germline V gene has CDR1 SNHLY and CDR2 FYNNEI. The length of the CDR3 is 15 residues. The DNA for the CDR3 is TGTGCCAGCACCTTCCTGGCGGGGGCGGGTAATGAGCAGTTCTTC. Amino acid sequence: CASTFLAGAGNEQFF.

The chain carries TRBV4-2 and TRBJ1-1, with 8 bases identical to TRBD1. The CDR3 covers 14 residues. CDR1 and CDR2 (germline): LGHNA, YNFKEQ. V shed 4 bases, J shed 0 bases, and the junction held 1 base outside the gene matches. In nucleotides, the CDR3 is TGTGCCAGCAGCCTGGACAGGGTGAACACTGAAGCTTTCTTT. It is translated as CASSLDRVNTEAFF.

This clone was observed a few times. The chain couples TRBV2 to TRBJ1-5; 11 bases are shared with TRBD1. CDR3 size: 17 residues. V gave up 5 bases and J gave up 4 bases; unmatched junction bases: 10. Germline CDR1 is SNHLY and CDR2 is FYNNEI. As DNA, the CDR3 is TGTGCCAGCAGTAATCCGGGACAGGGGGTTAGGAATCAGCCCCAGCATTTT. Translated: CASSNPGQGVRNQPQHF.

CDR3 sequence reads: CASSVAGRGTEAFF. CDR3 in DNA: TGTGCCAGCAGCGTAGCAGGTCGGGGCACTGAAGCTTTCTTT. The chain recombines TRBV9 with TRBJ1-1; D unclear. V lost 0 bases and J lost 4, with 10 bases in between. The CDR3 is 14 amino acids. Per germline, CDR1 SGDLS and CDR2 YYNGEE.

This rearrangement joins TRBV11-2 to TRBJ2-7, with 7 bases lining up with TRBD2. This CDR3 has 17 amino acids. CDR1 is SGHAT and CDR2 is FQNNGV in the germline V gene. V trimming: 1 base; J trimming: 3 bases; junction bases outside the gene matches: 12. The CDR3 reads CASSLGGVRGVSYEQYV. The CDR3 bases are TGTGCCAGCAGCTTAGGCGGGGTCCGGGGGGTAAGCTACGAGCAGTACGTC.

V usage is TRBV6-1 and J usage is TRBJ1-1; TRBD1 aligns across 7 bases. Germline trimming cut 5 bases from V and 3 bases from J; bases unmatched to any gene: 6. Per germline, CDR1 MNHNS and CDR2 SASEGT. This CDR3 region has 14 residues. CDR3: CASSIRQGDTEAFF. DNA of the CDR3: TGTGCCAGCAGTATCCGACAGGGAGACACTGAAGCTTTCTTT.

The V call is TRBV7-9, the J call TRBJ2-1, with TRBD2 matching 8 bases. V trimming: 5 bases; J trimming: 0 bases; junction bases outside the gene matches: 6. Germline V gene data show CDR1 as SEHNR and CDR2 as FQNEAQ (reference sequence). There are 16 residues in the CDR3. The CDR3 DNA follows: TGTGCCAGCAGCCCATCTAGCGGGTTCTCCTACAATGAGCAGTTCTTC. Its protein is CASSPSSGFSYNEQFF.

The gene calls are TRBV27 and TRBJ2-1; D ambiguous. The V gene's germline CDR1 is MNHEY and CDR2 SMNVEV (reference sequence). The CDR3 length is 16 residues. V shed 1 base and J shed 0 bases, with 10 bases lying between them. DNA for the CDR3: TGTGCCAGCAGTTTATTTACGGTTAGCTCCTACAATGAGCAGTTCTTC. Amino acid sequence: CASSLFTVSSYNEQFF.

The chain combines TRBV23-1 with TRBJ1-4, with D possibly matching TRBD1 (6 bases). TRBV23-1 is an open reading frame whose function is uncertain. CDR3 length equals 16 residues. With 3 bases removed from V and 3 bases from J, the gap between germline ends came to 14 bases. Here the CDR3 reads CASSQSPGVANEKLFF. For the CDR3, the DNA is TGCGCCAGCAGTCAGTCCCCAGGGGTTGCTAATGAAAAACTGTTTTTT.

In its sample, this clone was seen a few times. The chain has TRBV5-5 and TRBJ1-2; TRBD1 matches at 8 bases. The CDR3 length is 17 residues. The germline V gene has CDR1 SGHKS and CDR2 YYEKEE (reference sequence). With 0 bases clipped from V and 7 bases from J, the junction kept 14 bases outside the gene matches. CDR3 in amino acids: CASSLASGGAAGRGYTF. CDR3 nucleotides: TGTGCCAGCAGCTTGGCCTCAGGGGGCGCAGCGGGTCGTGGCTACACCTTC.

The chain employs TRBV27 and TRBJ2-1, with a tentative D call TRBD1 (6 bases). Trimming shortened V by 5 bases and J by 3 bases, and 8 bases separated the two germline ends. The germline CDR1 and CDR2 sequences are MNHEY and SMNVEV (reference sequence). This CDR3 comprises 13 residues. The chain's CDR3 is CASSDRSYNEQFF. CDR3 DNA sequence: TGTGCCAGCAGTGACAGGAGCTACAATGAGCAGTTCTTC.

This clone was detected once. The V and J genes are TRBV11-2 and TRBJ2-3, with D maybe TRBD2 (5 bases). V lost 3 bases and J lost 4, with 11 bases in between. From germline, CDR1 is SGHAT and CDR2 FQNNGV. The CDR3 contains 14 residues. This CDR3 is CASSFWASPDTQYF. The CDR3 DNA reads TGTGCCAGCAGCTTCTGGGCTAGCCCAGATACGCAGTATTTT.

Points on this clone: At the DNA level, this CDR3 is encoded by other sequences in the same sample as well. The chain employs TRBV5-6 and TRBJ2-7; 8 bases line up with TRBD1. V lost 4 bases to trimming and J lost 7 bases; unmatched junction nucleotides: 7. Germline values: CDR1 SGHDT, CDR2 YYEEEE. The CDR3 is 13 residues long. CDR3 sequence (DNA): TGTGCCAGCAGCGCCGGACAGGGAGGTGAGCAGTACGTC. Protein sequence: CASSAGQGGEQYV.

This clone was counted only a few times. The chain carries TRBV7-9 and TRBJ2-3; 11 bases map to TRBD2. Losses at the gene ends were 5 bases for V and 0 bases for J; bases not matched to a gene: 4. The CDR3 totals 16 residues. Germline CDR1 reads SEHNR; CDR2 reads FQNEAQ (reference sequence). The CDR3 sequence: CASSGTSGGSTDTQYF. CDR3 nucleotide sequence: TGTGCCAGCAGCGGGACTAGCGGTGGTAGCACAGATACGCAGTATTTT.

The CDR3 loop reads CASSASTGITEAFF. Written as DNA, the CDR3 is TGTGCCAGCAGCGCTTCTACAGGGATCACTGAAGCTTTCTTT. V usage is TRBV7-3 and J usage is TRBJ1-1, with D perhaps matching TRBD1 (6 bases). There are 14 residues in the CDR3. V was pared by 5 bases and J by 4 bases, with 14 bases between. The germline CDR1 and CDR2 sequences are SGHTA and FQGTGA.

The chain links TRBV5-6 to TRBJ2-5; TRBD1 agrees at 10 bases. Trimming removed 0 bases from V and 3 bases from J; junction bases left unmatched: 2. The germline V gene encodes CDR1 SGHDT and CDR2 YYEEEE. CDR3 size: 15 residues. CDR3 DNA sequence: TGTGCCAGCAGCTTGGCCGGACAGGGGGAAGAGACCCAGTACTTC. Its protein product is CASSLAGQGEETQYF.